This entry describes one T cell receptor beta chain. This entry is derived from a study of blood T cell repertoires in COVID-19. Study summary: T cells, B-cell-depleted T cells, or PBMCs supplied cDNA or gDNA.

Between the trimmed V and J ends, which lost 2 bases and 0 bases, there was a span of 8 bases. The CDR3 runs 14 residues. CDR1 is ENHRY, CDR2 SYGVKD, per germline. In the source study's methods: Reference gene primer amplification gave estimated nucleated cell counts. Repertoires were generated with immunoSEQ multiplex PCR, while TCRdb's copy carries only in-frame clones and drops some. V and J calls and clone size are those listed in that table; D and trimming were worked out from the DNA. Of over 150,000 clones in the sample, approximately 85% were seen once. The origin of this receptor is a woman aged 80 or over with COVID-19, enrolled during active disease. What was sequenced was peripheral blood. The V and J genes are TRBV10-3 and TRBJ2-7; D is possibly TRBD2 (5 bases). The CDR3 sequence is CAISEGSYSYEQYF. DNA for the CDR3: TGTGCCATCAGTGAGGGGAGTTACTCCTACGAGCAGTACTTC.